Listed below are T cell receptor beta chains from one sample, sequenced in a study of blood T cells in healthy people across ages. TCRdb re-analysed the 5' RACE reads in MiXCR, keeping a single row per CDR3 protein. The repertoire holds around 900,000 distinct CDR3 sequences, with approximately 50% as singletons. The sample comprised blood. Receptors originate from a woman aged 55 to 70 in good health. Each CDR3 is given with its conserved first and last residue. Fields, in order: V gene, clone size, J gene, D gene, CDR3 length, CDR3 DNA, CDR3 protein. D genes are given only for firm matches. For some rows the clone size is stated as once, few or many, or as a class when expanded; others skip it.

V: TRBV4-1
size: -
J: TRBJ1-2
D: TRBD1
length: 16
DNA: TGCGCCAGCAGCGGGGCCCGACAGGGGGCAGGCTATGGCTACACCTTC
CDR3: CASSGARQGAGYGYTF

V: TRBV9
size: -
J: TRBJ1-2
D: TRBD1
length: 16
DNA: TGTGCCAGCAGCTCCTATTCGGGACAGGGTCCCTATGGCTACACCTTC
CDR3: CASSSYSGQGPYGYTF

V: TRBV29-1
size: -
J: TRBJ2-7
D: -
length: 13
DNA: TGCAGCGGCAGGGTTCTACTATCCGGCGAGCAGTACTTC
CDR3: CSGRVLLSGEQYF

V: TRBV5-1
size: -
J: TRBJ2-5
D: TRBD1
length: 17
DNA: TGCGCCAGCAGCTTTGGCCTCCTGACAGGGCTCCAAGAGACCCAGTACTTC
CDR3: CASSFGLLTGLQETQYF

V: TRBV4-2
size: -
J: TRBJ2-1
D: TRBD2
length: 15
DNA: TGTGCCAGCAGCCAAGGGACTAGCCAGGGCAATGAGCAGTTCTTC
CDR3: CASSQGTSQGNEQFF

V: TRBV28
size: -
J: TRBJ1-2
D: -
length: 15
DNA: TGTGCCAGCAGCGAACGGGGAGGGGCGAACTATGGCTACACCTTC
CDR3: CASSERGGANYGYTF

V: TRBV4-1
size: -
J: TRBJ2-7
D: -
length: 15
DNA: TGCGCCAGCAGCCCGAGAGGGTCGCCATCTTACGAGCAGTACTTC
CDR3: CASSPRGSPSYEQYF

V: TRBV20-1
size: -
J: TRBJ2-1
D: -
length: 16
DNA: TGCAGTGCTAGAGATCCCAGGGACTTTTCCTACAATGAGCAGTTCTTC
CDR3: CSARDPRDFSYNEQFF

V: TRBV12-3/TRBV12-4
size: -
J: TRBJ2-7
D: TRBD2
length: 14
DNA: TGTGCCAGCAGAGTTACTAGCGGCCCTTACGAGCAGTACTTC
CDR3: CASRVTSGPYEQYF

V: TRBV20-1
size: -
J: TRBJ2-1
D: TRBD2
length: 16
DNA: TGCAGTGCTAGAGATCCACTAGCGGGAGTAGCGAATGAGCAGTTCTTC
CDR3: CSARDPLAGVANEQFF

V: TRBV28
size: few
J: TRBJ2-7
D: -
length: 12
DNA: TGTGCCAGTTTGAGGGGTTCCTACGAGCAGTACTTC
CDR3: CASLRGSYEQYF

V: TRBV2
size: -
J: TRBJ2-5
D: TRBD1
length: 14
DNA: TGTGCCAGCCTCGGGACAGGGTTCCAAGAGACCCAGTACTTC
CDR3: CASLGTGFQETQYF

V: TRBV29-1
size: -
J: TRBJ2-7
D: -
length: 14
DNA: TGCAGCGATTCCCCCGGAGGGGGCGTTGACGAGCAGTACTTC
CDR3: CSDSPGGGVDEQYF

V: TRBV7-9
size: few
J: TRBJ2-7
D: -
length: 15
DNA: TGTGCCAGCAGCCCGGATCCCAGCTCCTACAATGAGCAGTACTTC
CDR3: CASSPDPSSYNEQYF

V: TRBV7-9
size: -
J: TRBJ1-3
D: TRBD1
length: 15
DNA: TGTGCCAGCAGCTATGGGACAGACTCTGGAAACACCATATATTTT
CDR3: CASSYGTDSGNTIYF

V: TRBV25-1
size: -
J: TRBJ2-7
D: TRBD1
length: 15
DNA: TGTGCCAGCAGTGCCTCCGGGACAGTGTCCTACGAGCAGTACTTC
CDR3: CASSASGTVSYEQYF

V: TRBV4-1
size: -
J: TRBJ2-4
D: -
length: 16
DNA: TGCGCCAGCAGCCAAATGCCGGGGATAGCCAAAAACATTCAGTACTTC
CDR3: CASSQMPGIAKNIQYF

V: TRBV28
size: -
J: TRBJ1-2
D: TRBD1
length: 15
DNA: TGTGCCAGCAGTACCTCGACAGGGTTCGAGTGGGGCTACACCTTC
CDR3: CASSTSTGFEWGYTF

V: TRBV7-2
size: -
J: TRBJ2-7
D: -
length: 16
DNA: TGTGCCAGCAGCTTATTCGGAGTAGCGTCTAGCTACGAGCAGTACTTC
CDR3: CASSLFGVASSYEQYF

V: TRBV28
size: -
J: TRBJ1-1
D: -
length: 13
DNA: TGTGCCAGCAGTTTAGGGGTTTACACTGAAGCTTTCTTT
CDR3: CASSLGVYTEAFF

V: TRBV20-1
size: -
J: TRBJ2-1
D: -
length: 13
DNA: TGCAGTGCTGGAGGACTATTCTACAATGAGCAGTTCTTC
CDR3: CSAGGLFYNEQFF

V: TRBV7-2
size: -
J: TRBJ2-4
D: -
length: 14
DNA: TGTGCCAGCAGCTTAGTGGCGTACCGGAACATTCAGTACTTC
CDR3: CASSLVAYRNIQYF

V: TRBV10-3
size: few
J: TRBJ2-5
D: -
length: 14
DNA: TGTGCCATCAGTCGGGGCCAGGGGTTGGAGACCCAGTACTTC
CDR3: CAISRGQGLETQYF